The entry below describes one T cell receptor beta chain. What it recognizes is unknown. J gave up 7 bases and V 9 bases, and 2 bases lay outside the gene matches. Per germline, CDR1 SNHLY and CDR2 FYNNEI. This CDR3 region has 13 residues. This specimen belongs to a study of CD8+CD57+ T cells in acquired aplastic anemia. Across the whole study: Isolated CD4+ and CD8+ cells, once sorted, yielded DNA averaging about 3.4 ug. Whole-study findings and limits: Roughly 30 sequences, all CD8+ CDR3, were shared between patients and controls.

Patients chosen for sequencing had shown CD8+CD57+ cell expansion by flow cytometry. Every patient presented with severe acquired aplastic anemia. At the time of blood sampling, patients had not yet received any therapy. Genomic DNA acted as the template from which TCR beta VDJ combination and CDR3 sequence profiling were carried out. TCRdb re-analysed the reads in MiXCR, keeping a single row per CDR3 protein. Among hundreds of thousands of distinct CDR3 sequences, roughly 50% were seen once, and the ten largest hold about 20%. Sequences were obtained from sorted CD4+, CD8+, or CD8+CD57+ T cells (not recorded which) from PBMCs. The clonotype comes from a human donor with aplastic anemia. V is TRBV2 and J is TRBJ2-1, with 14 bases aligning to TRBD2. The CDR3 DNA sequence: TGTGCCAGGGGGACTAGCGGGGGAAATGAGCAGTTCTTC. It codes for CARGTSGGNEQFF. The whole variable domain, filled in from reference TRBV2 and TRBJ2-1, reads EPEVTQTPSHQVTQMGQEVILRCVPISNHLYFYWYRQILGQKVEFLVSFYNNEISEKSEIFDDQFSVERPDGSNFTLKIRSTKLEDSAMYFCARGTSGGNEQFFGPGTRLTVL.